A single sample gave rise to the 29 T cell receptor beta chains below, sequenced in a study of blood T cell repertoires in COVID-19. TCRdb's copy holds only in-frame clones and misses some; the assay was immunoSEQ multiplex PCR. The sample holds approximately 300,000 clones, more than 90% seen once. Specimen: PBMCs or T cells enriched from blood (not recorded which). The receptors derive from a young woman who had been exposed to COVID-19.

CDR3 nucleotides: TGTGCCAGTACTGGCCAGTGGGCCACTGAAGCTTTCTTT. Encoded protein: CASTGQWATEAFF. The rearrangement uses TRBV5-5 and TRBJ1-1, with D unclear. Germline values: CDR1 SGHKS, CDR2 YYEKEE (reference sequence). V lost 8 bases and J lost 4, with 15 bases in between. The CDR3 spans 13 residues.

This chain connects TRBV6-5 to TRBJ2-1, with D perhaps matching TRBD1 (5 bases). V lost 8 bases and J lost 5, with 16 bases in between. This CDR3 spans 14 amino acids. Germline CDR1 is MNHEY and CDR2 is SVGAGI. The CDR3 nucleotides are TGTGCCAGCTTTGATGGCTGGGGCAACAATGAGCAGTTCTTC. Translated: CASFDGWGNNEQFF.

This clone was counted a single time. V gene TRBV9 combines with J gene TRBJ2-3; the D gene is possibly TRBD2 (6 bases). Between the trimmed V and J ends, which lost 0 bases and 1 base, there was a span of 15 bases. CDR3 length equals 17 residues. Looked up from germline, CDR1 is SGDLS and CDR2 is YYNGEE. In nucleotides, the CDR3 is TGTGCCAGCAGCGTAGCTGGGACTCAAATCCGCACAGATACGCAGTATTTT. It translates to CASSVAGTQIRTDTQYF.

V is TRBV7-8 and J is TRBJ1-4; the D is unclear. Trimming stripped 5 bases from V and 1 base from J, with 11 bases between. Germline values: CDR1 SGHVS, CDR2 FQNEAQ. This CDR3 spans 15 amino acids. CDR3 residues: CASSQKRVTNEKLFF. CDR3 nucleotide sequence: TGTGCCAGCAGCCAAAAGAGGGTAACTAATGAAAAACTGTTTTTT.

The chain links TRBV4-3 to TRBJ2-3; TRBD2 matches at 11 bases. Trimming took 1 base from V and 2 from J; bases not matched to a gene: 2. Per germline, CDR1 LGHNA and CDR2 YSLEER. The CDR3 has 16 amino acids. This chain's CDR3 is CASSQGLAGYTDTQYF. CDR3 DNA: TGCGCCAGCAGCCAAGGACTAGCGGGGTACACAGATACGCAGTATTTT.

The V call is TRBV7-9, the J call TRBJ2-2; TRBD1 aligns across 9 bases. Germline lookup yields CDR1 SEHNR and CDR2 FQNEAQ (reference sequence). The CDR3 runs to 18 residues. Unmatched junction bases numbered 15, after V lost 5 bases and J lost 5 bases. The CDR3 sequence is CASSPPWGQGEQTGELFF. The CDR3 coding sequence is TGTGCCAGCAGCCCCCCTTGGGGACAGGGAGAACAGACCGGGGAGCTGTTTTTT.

The chain recombines TRBV30 with TRBJ1-2; D unresolved. Germline assignment: CDR1 GTSNPN and CDR2 SVGIG (reference sequence). Trimming removed 3 bases from V and 4 bases from J, with 6 bases in between. The CDR3 consists of 11 residues. The CDR3 nucleotides read TGTGCCTGGAGACAGCCCTATGGCTACACCTTC. It translates to CAWRQPYGYTF. Full variable domain (missing parts from reference TRBV30 and TRBJ1-2): SQTIHQWPATLVQPVGSPLSLECTVEGTSNPNLYWYRQAAGRGLQLLFYSVGIGQISSEVPQNLSASRPQDRQFILSSKKLLLSDSGFYLCAWRQPYGYTFGSGTRLTVV.

This chain links TRBV30 with TRBJ2-7; TRBD1 matches 10 bases. Germline V gene sequence: CDR1 GTSNPN, CDR2 SVGIG (reference sequence). Unmatched junction bases numbered 8, after V lost 5 bases and J lost 4 bases. The CDR3 has 14 amino acids. CDR3 protein: CAWGDRGSVYEQYF. The DNA for the CDR3 is TGTGCCTGGGGGGACAGGGGCTCGGTTTACGAGCAGTACTTC.

The chain employs TRBV7-9 and TRBJ1-2; D gene unclear. Trimming left V 4 bases short and J 2 bases short, with 5 bases between. Germline CDR1 and CDR2: SEHNR and FQNEAQ (reference sequence). The CDR3 is 12 residues long. Here the CDR3 DNA reads TGTGCCAGCAGCTCGGAGAACTATGGCTACACCTTC. Translated, it gives CASSSENYGYTF.

The chain combines TRBV7-2 with TRBJ2-7; D gene ambiguous. Trimming cost V 3 bases and J 2 bases, with 11 bases left between them. The CDR3 loop spans 14 amino acids. CDR1 and CDR2 (germline): SGHTA, FQGNSA. CDR3 amino acids: CASSLTAYTYEQYF. CDR3 DNA: TGTGCCAGCAGCTTGACTGCTTATACCTACGAGCAGTACTTC. The variable domain in full, with the rest retrieved from reference TRBV7-2 and TRBJ2-7, is GAGVSQSPSNKVTEKGKDVELRCDPISGHTALYWYRQSLGQGLEFLIYFQGNSAPDKSGLPSDRFSAERTGGSVSTLTIQRTQQEDSAVYLCASSLTAYTYEQYFGPGTRLTVT.

The genes are TRBV29-1 and TRBJ1-2; D might be TRBD1 (6 bases). Germline V gene lookup returns CDR1 SQVTM and CDR2 ANQGSEA. V lost 5 bases and J lost 7, with 14 bases in between. The CDR3 contains 12 residues. The CDR3 loop is CSVPTRGGGYTF. CDR3 DNA: TGCAGCGTTCCAACTCGAGGGGGTGGCTACACCTTC.

This sequence joins TRBV4-3 and TRBJ2-2; D unclear. The CDR3 is 16 residues long. Trimming removed 0 bases at V and 1 base at J, with 9 bases between. Germline lookup yields CDR1 LGHNA and CDR2 YSLEER. The CDR3 DNA follows: TGCGCCAGCAGCCAAGAGGTCGCGAAGAACACCGGGGAGCTGTTTTTT. Its translation: CASSQEVAKNTGELFF.

This clone is a singleton in its sample. The chain recombines TRBV30 with TRBJ1-2, with D hard to call. Trimming removed 4 bases from V and 4 bases from J, with 10 bases in between. CDR1 is GTSNPN and CDR2 is SVGIG in the germline V gene (reference sequence). The CDR3 is made up of 12 amino acids. CDR3 coding DNA: TGTGCCTGGACCGGTGAGGGCTATGGCTACACCTTC. This gives the protein CAWTGEGYGYTF.

The V gene is TRBV14, the J gene TRBJ1-1; D is undetermined. V lost 4 bases and J lost 4, with 13 bases in between. The CDR3 contains 14 residues. The V gene's germline CDR1 is SGHDN and CDR2 FVKESK. CDR3 bases: TGTGCCAGCAGCCCGTTCGCAGGTGGCACTGAAGCTTTCTTT. Residues: CASSPFAGGTEAFF.

The V and J genes are TRBV11-2 and TRBJ2-1; TRBD2 matches 7 bases. CDR3 length: 15 residues. Germline CDR1 is SGHAT and CDR2 is FQNNGV. V was pared by 1 base and J by 10 bases, with 10 bases of the junction left unmatched. This chain's CDR3 is CASSLVAGVGREQFF. DNA for the CDR3: TGTGCCAGCAGCTTAGTGGCGGGGGTTGGGAGGGAGCAGTTCTTC.

This clone was recorded only once. The DNA for the CDR3 is TGTGCCAGCAGCGCTTGGGACAGGGCAAATATGAATGAGCAGTTCTTC. Translation gives CASSAWDRANMNEQFF. The gene calls are TRBV9 and TRBJ2-1, with 9 positions matching TRBD1. Trimming took 3 bases from V and 7 from J; bases not matched to a gene: 11. This CDR3 has 16 amino acids. Germline CDR1 and CDR2: SGDLS and YYNGEE.

The V gene is TRBV9, the J gene TRBJ1-2, with 7 bases lining up with TRBD1. Germline V lookup: CDR1 SGDLS, CDR2 YYNGEE. There are 13 residues in the CDR3. The trim removed 5 bases at V and 6 bases at J, leaving 7 bases unmatched. The CDR3 reads CASRDREVNGYTF. The DNA of the CDR3 is TGTGCCAGCAGAGACAGGGAGGTGAATGGCTACACCTTC.

The chain joins TRBV15 to TRBJ1-4; TRBD1 aligns across 9 bases. V was pared by 3 bases and J by 8 bases, with 10 bases of the junction left unmatched. Germline CDR1 reads LNHNV; CDR2 reads YYDKDF (reference sequence). The CDR3 consists of 16 residues. The CDR3 DNA reads TGTGCCACCAGCAGGCACTCGGGGACAGGGTACGAAAAACTGTTTTTT. It specifies CATSRHSGTGYEKLFF.

This chain joins TRBV5-1 and TRBJ1-1, with TRBD1 identical over 9 bases. The junction had 4 bases not matched to a gene; V was cut back by 0 bases and J by 1 base. The CDR3 runs 16 residues. The germline V gene encodes CDR1 SGHRS and CDR2 YFSETQ. This CDR3 reads CASSLGQGGTNTEAFF. CDR3 nucleotide sequence: TGCGCCAGCAGCTTGGGACAGGGGGGAACGAACACTGAAGCTTTCTTT.

The rearrangement joins TRBV24-1 to TRBJ2-1; possible D gene TRBD1, 6 bases. The CDR3 contains 15 residues. CDR1 and CDR2 from the germline V gene are KGHDR and SFDVKD. V was clipped by 8 bases and J by 9 bases, with 22 bases between them. The CDR3 DNA is TGTGCCACCAAGGGAGAGGGGGTCAGGGGCAGTGAGCAGTTCTTC. It translates to CATKGEGVRGSEQFF.

This chain links TRBV27 with TRBJ2-2; 11 bases map to TRBD2. This CDR3 comprises 16 residues. CDR1 MNHEY and CDR2 SMNVEV come from the germline V gene (reference sequence). With V trimmed by 5 bases and J by 4 bases, 6 bases remained unmatched. This chain's CDR3 is CASSALAGGPTGELFF. DNA of the CDR3: TGTGCCAGCAGTGCCCTAGCGGGGGGACCCACCGGGGAGCTGTTTTTT.

The chain is built from TRBV5-4 and TRBJ2-5, with TRBD1 as a possible D gene (5 bases). Germline values: CDR1 SGHNT, CDR2 YYREEE (reference sequence). Trimming removed 0 bases at V and 1 base at J, with 7 bases between. CDR3 length: 14 amino acids. The DNA for the CDR3 is TGTGCCAGCAGCTTGGCCAGGGCCCAAGAGACCCAGTACTTC. Protein: CASSLARAQETQYF.

The chain couples TRBV7-9 to TRBJ1-3; D unclear. V was clipped by 0 bases and J by 2 bases, with 8 bases between them. CDR3 size: 15 residues. Per the germline V gene, CDR1 is SEHNR and CDR2 is FQNEAQ (reference sequence). The CDR3 loop is CASSLAPRPGNTIYF. The CDR3 DNA sequence: TGTGCCAGCAGCTTAGCGCCCAGGCCTGGAAACACCATATATTTT.

This sequence joins TRBV4-3 and TRBJ1-1; no clear D gene. The V and J ends lost 4 bases and 1 base respectively, with 7 bases between them. Germline CDR1 is LGHNA and CDR2 is YSLEER. The CDR3 covers 13 residues. The CDR3 region has the DNA TGCGCCAGCAGCCGTGGGAGGAACACTGAAGCTTTCTTT. It is translated as CASSRGRNTEAFF.

The genes are TRBV11-2 and TRBJ1-2; TRBD1 is a possible D gene (6 bases). The V and J ends lost 5 bases and 7 bases respectively, with 14 bases between them. The CDR3 length is 13 residues. Germline CDR1 is SGHAT and CDR2 is FQNNGV. The CDR3 region has the DNA TGTGCCAGCAGCCAGGGAAGGGGGGGTGGCTACACCTTC. This translates into CASSQGRGGGYTF.

Written as DNA, the CDR3 is TGTGCCAGCGCTCTCCGGACAGGGCACTATGGCTACACCTTC. Translated, it gives CASALRTGHYGYTF. The chain is built from TRBV5-8 and TRBJ1-2, with 8 bases that match TRBD1. The CDR3 is made up of 14 amino acids. CDR1 is SGHTS, CDR2 YDEGEE, per germline. J was trimmed by 3 bases and V by 7 bases; bases with no gene match: 8.

For the CDR3, the DNA is TGTGCCAGCAGCCAAACAGACGAGCAGTACTTC. It yields the protein CASSQTDEQYF. V usage is TRBV12-3 or TRBV12-4 and J usage is TRBJ2-7; no reliable D call. This CDR3 is built from 11 residues. Trimming took 6 bases from V and 5 from J, leaving 8 bases between them.

The chain carries TRBV2 and TRBJ2-2; TRBD2 aligns across 7 bases. This CDR3 spans 14 amino acids. Germline lookup yields CDR1 SNHLY and CDR2 FYNNEI. With V trimmed by 6 bases and J by 2 bases, 3 bases remained unmatched. CDR3: CASRREGNTGELFF. CDR3 nucleotide sequence: TGTGCCAGCAGGAGGGAGGGAAACACCGGGGAGCTGTTTTTT.

The V call is TRBV5-6, the J call TRBJ2-5, with a weak D call TRBD1 (5 bases). The germline CDR1 and CDR2 sequences are SGHDT and YYEEEE. V lost 2 bases and J lost 0, with 14 bases in between. CDR3 size: 16 residues. The CDR3 loop reads CASSFDRGRDQETQYF. The DNA for the CDR3 is TGTGCCAGCAGCTTTGATAGGGGCAGGGACCAAGAGACCCAGTACTTC.